The 17 T cell receptor beta chains below all came from one sample that was sequenced in a study of regulatory T cells in long-lasting Graves disease (dated by TCRdb to the early 2020s). Library prep was done by multiplex PCR. Data came from an Illumina HiSeq 4000. To build TCR beta libraries, CDR3 regions were amplified by Arm-PCR using iRepertoire HTBI primers. The raw public data were reprocessed by TCRdb itself: fastp quality trimming at Q25, MiXCR clonotype calling, in-frame beta chains only. Rows with a matching CDR3 protein are joined into one entry that keeps the most common DNA and genes. A total of some 440,000 distinct CDR3 sequences appear in this sample, 20% to 25% of them only once. Roughly 8% of the sample rests with the top ten. Per the publication, the time point label means: persistent/refractory GD, antithyroid drugs over 5 years with positive TRAb. For both TCR sequencing and RNA sequencing, RNA was extracted from PBMCs using TRIzol.

The sample was peripheral blood mononuclear cells (PBMCs), taken when the disease was refractory, from a patient treated with antithyroid drugs. These receptor sequences come from a female donor with Graves disease.

This clonotype was counted many times. A junction end diverges from the germline sequence, so it may reflect a read error. In DNA form, the CDR3 reads TGCAGTGCCAGAGGGACTAGCGGGAGGGCCCTCTACGAGCAGTACTTC. It translates to CSARGTSGRALYEQYF. The chain couples TRBV20-1 to TRBJ2-7, with 16 bases identical to TRBD2. The CDR3 totals 16 residues. Germline V gene lookup returns CDR1 DFQATT and CDR2 SNEGSKA (reference sequence).

The J gene is TRBJ2-1, the V gene TRBV12-3 or TRBV12-4; 9 positions match TRBD1. The CDR3 is 15 residues long. With V trimmed by 5 bases and J by 6 bases, 8 bases remained unmatched. The CDR3 loop reads CASSQQGALPNEQFF. The CDR3 bases are TGTGCCAGCAGTCAACAGGGGGCGCTCCCCAATGAGCAGTTCTTC.

This clonotype has only a few counts. The gene calls are TRBV19 and TRBJ1-1; TRBD1 is a possible D gene (6 bases). CDR1 is LNHDA, CDR2 SQIVND, per germline (reference sequence). The CDR3 extends over 13 amino acids. Trimming shortened V by 11 bases and J by 0 bases, and 13 bases separated the two germline ends. The CDR3 sequence: CAGSDSLNTEAFF. Written as DNA, the CDR3 is TGTGCCGGCTCGGACAGCCTGAACACTGAAGCTTTCTTT.

At least ten counts were recorded for this clonotype. The chain joins TRBV28 to TRBJ1-1; 7 nucleotides agree with TRBD1. The CDR3 contains 13 residues. Germline V gene lookup returns CDR1 MDHEN and CDR2 SYDVKM. V was pared by 5 bases and J by 5 bases, with 5 bases of the junction left unmatched. DNA for the CDR3: TGTGCCAGCAGTACAACAGGGGTTACTGAAGCTTTCTTT. Its protein product is CASSTTGVTEAFF.

The CDR3 reads CSAPDGSSYNEQFF. Here the CDR3 DNA reads TGCAGTGCCCCCGACGGTAGCTCCTACAATGAGCAGTTCTTC. V usage is TRBV20-1 and J usage is TRBJ2-1; D unresolved. The germline V gene encodes CDR1 DFQATT and CDR2 SNEGSKA (reference sequence). V dropped 6 bases and J dropped 0 bases, with 12 bases sitting between them. The CDR3 sequence is 14 residues long.

The rearrangement links TRBV4-2 to TRBJ2-5, with D perhaps TRBD2 (5 bases). The CDR3 sequence is 13 residues long. Germline-derived CDR1 and CDR2 are LGHNA and YNFKEQ. V lost 3 bases and J lost 2, with 7 bases in between. The CDR3 DNA reads TGTGCCAGCAGCCACGGCGGGCAAGAGACCCAGTACTTC. This sequence encodes CASSHGGQETQYF.

This chain links TRBV6-1 with TRBJ2-6, with TRBD1 as a possible D gene (6 bases). V was trimmed by 3 bases and J by 2 bases, leaving 11 bases between them. The CDR3 has 16 residues. Per the germline V gene, CDR1 is MNHNS and CDR2 is SASEGT. The CDR3 nucleotides are TGTGCCAGCAGTGACCTAAACAGGGCTGGGGCCAACGTCCTGACTTTC. Protein: CASSDLNRAGANVLTF.

Worth noting for this clonotype: At one of its ends the junction is not consistent with the germline gene, which may arise from a read error. This chain joins TRBV19 and TRBJ1-5, with D maybe TRBD1 (5 bases). CDR1 LNHDA and CDR2 SQIVND come from the germline V gene (reference sequence). The CDR3 totals 15 residues. This CDR3 is CASSATGDSNQPRHF. CDR3 coding DNA: TGTGCCAGTAGTGCCACAGGTGATAGCAATCAGCCCCGGCATTTT.

This clonotype has ten or more counts. The rearrangement joins TRBV27 to TRBJ1-6; D is unclear. V was trimmed by 6 bases and J by 13 bases, leaving 16 bases between them. Germline loops: CDR1 MNHEY, CDR2 SMNVEV (reference sequence). The CDR3 has 13 amino acids. Here the CDR3 reads CASSPIFSGPLHF. Written as DNA, the CDR3 is TGTGCCAGCAGCCCCATCTTTAGCGGGCCCCTCCACTTT.

This clonotype was seen only once. The V call is TRBV4-1, the J call TRBJ2-5; 9 bases fit TRBD2. Per germline, CDR1 MGHRA and CDR2 YSYEKL. Unmatched junction bases numbered 0, after V lost 1 base and J lost 3 bases. The CDR3 is 14 residues long. The CDR3 DNA reads TGCGCCAGCAGCCAAGTAGCGGGAGAAGAGACCCAGTACTTC. Translated: CASSQVAGEETQYF.

This clonotype was detected ten times or more. The J gene is TRBJ1-5, the V gene TRBV7-6, with D unclear. CDR1 and CDR2 (germline): SGHVS, FNYEAQ. The CDR3 sequence is 13 residues long. Trimming took 0 bases from V and 4 from J, leaving 4 bases between them. The CDR3 here is CASSLAVNQPQHF. CDR3 bases: TGTGCCAGCAGCTTAGCGGTGAATCAGCCCCAGCATTTT.

This clonotype occurred many times. The rearrangement uses TRBV3-1 and TRBJ2-7; D may correspond to TRBD1 or TRBD2 (5 bases each). The CDR3 covers 12 residues. Germline loops: CDR1 LGHDT, CDR2 YNNKEL (reference sequence). V was shortened by 3 bases and J by 11 bases, with 14 bases between the two germline ends. CDR3 nucleotide sequence: TGTGCCAGCAGCCAGCTATCCGGGACGAAGTACTTC. It encodes CASSQLSGTKYF.

V is TRBV28 and J is TRBJ2-3; D is ambiguous. The CDR3 runs to 14 residues. Germline V gene sequence: CDR1 MDHEN, CDR2 SYDVKM. The V gene lost 3 bases and the J gene lost 1 base, with 8 bases spanning the gap. The CDR3 spells CASSLPYGTDTQYF. CDR3 sequence (DNA): TGTGCCAGCAGTTTGCCATATGGCACAGATACGCAGTATTTT.

This clonotype was picked up many times. The chain uses TRBV11-2 and TRBJ1-1; 7 nucleotides align to TRBD1. The germline V gene encodes CDR1 SGHAT and CDR2 FQNNGV. J was trimmed by 0 bases and V by 7 bases; bases with no gene match: 8. CDR3 length: 15 residues. The CDR3 sequence: CASMTGLGLNTEAFF. DNA of the CDR3: TGTGCCAGCATGACAGGGTTGGGTCTGAACACTGAAGCTTTCTTT. Supplemented by reference TRBV11-2 and TRBJ1-1, the full variable domain reads EAGVAQSPRYKIIEKRQSVAFWCNPISGHATLYWYQQILGQGPKLLIQFQNNGVVDDSQLPKDRFSAERLKGVDSTLKIQPAKLEDSAVYLCASMTGLGLNTEAFFGQGTRLTVV.

This chain uses TRBV9 with TRBJ2-3; D is uncertain. V was trimmed by 5 bases and J by 4 bases, leaving 5 bases between them. Germline CDR1 SGDLS, CDR2 YYNGEE. The CDR3 covers 11 residues. The CDR3 sequence: CASSQSDTQYF. The CDR3 DNA sequence: TGTGCCAGCAGTCAATCAGATACGCAGTATTTT.

This clonotype was seen more than once but under ten times. CDR3 sequence (DNA): TGTGCCAGCAGCTCCCGGGACAGGGGGCTTGACGAGCAGTACTTC. Amino acids: CASSSRDRGLDEQYF. The V gene is TRBV3-1, the J gene TRBJ2-7, with 12 bases lining up with TRBD1. V lost 5 bases, J lost 5 bases, and 7 bases stayed unmatched. The CDR3 is 15 amino acids. Looked up from germline, CDR1 is LGHDT and CDR2 is YNNKEL (reference sequence).

This clonotype was recorded a few times. The rearrangement uses TRBV7-6 and TRBJ2-7; the D gene could be TRBD1 or TRBD2 (5 bases each). The CDR3 totals 15 residues. V lost 5 bases, J lost 5 bases, and 19 bases lay in between. The germline V gene encodes CDR1 SGHVS and CDR2 FNYEAQ. Here the CDR3 DNA reads TGTGCCAGCAGCCCCCGGCCGGGTGGGACGGACGAGCAGTACTTC. Encoded protein: CASSPRPGGTDEQYF.